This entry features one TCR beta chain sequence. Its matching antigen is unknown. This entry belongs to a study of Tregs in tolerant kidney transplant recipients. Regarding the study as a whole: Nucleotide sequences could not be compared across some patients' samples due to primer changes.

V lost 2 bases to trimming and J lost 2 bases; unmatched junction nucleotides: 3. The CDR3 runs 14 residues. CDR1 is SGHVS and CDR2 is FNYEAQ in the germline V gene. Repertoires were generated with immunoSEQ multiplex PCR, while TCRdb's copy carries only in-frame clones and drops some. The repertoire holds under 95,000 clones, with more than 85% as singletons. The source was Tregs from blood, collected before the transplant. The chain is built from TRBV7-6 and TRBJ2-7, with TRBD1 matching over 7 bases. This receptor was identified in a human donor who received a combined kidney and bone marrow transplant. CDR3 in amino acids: CASSLTGETYEQYF. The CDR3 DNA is TGTGCCAGCAGCTTAACAGGGGAGACCTACGAGCAGTACTTC.